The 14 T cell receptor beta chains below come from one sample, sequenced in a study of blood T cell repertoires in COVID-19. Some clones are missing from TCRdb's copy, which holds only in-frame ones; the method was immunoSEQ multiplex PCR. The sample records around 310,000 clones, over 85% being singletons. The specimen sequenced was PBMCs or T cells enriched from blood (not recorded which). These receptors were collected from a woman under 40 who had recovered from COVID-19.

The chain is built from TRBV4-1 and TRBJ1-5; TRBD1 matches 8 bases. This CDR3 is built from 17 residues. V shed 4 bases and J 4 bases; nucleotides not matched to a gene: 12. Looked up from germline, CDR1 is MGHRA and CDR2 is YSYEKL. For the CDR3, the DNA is TGCGCCAGCAGCCCCGGACAGGGTGGGTTTTGGAATCAGCCCCAGCATTTT. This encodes CASSPGQGGFWNQPQHF.

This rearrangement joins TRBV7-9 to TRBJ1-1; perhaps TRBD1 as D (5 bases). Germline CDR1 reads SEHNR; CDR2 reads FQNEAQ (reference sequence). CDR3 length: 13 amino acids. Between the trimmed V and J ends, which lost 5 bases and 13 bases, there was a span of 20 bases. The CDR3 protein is CASSPPGGASYFF. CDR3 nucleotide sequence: TGTGCCAGCAGCCCGCCGGGGGGTGCATCGTATTTCTTT.

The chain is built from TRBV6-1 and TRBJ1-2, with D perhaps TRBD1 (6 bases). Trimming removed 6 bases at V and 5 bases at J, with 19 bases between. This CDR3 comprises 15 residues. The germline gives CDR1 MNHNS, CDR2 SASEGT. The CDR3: CASSQTPDRFYGYTF. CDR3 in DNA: TGTGCCAGCAGCCAAACCCCCGACAGGTTTTATGGCTACACCTTC.

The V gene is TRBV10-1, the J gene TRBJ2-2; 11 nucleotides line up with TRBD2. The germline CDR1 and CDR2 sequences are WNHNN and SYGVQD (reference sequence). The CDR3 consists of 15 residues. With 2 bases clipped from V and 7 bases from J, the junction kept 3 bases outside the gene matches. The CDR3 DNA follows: TGCGCCAGCAGTGAGACTAGCGGGAGCCACGGGGAGCTGTTTTTT. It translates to CASSETSGSHGELFF.

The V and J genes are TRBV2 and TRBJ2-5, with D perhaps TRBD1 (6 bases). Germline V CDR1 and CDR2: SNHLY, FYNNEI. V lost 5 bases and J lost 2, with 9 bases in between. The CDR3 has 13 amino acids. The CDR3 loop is CASSKDRQETQYF. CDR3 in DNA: TGTGCCAGCAGTAAAGACAGGCAAGAGACCCAGTACTTC.

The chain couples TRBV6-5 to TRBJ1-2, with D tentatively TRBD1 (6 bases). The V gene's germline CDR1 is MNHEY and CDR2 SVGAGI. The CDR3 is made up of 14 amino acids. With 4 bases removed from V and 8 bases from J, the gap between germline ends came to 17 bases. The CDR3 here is CASSSTQGRGGYTF. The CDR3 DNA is TGTGCCAGCAGTTCAACCCAGGGGCGTGGAGGCTACACCTTC.

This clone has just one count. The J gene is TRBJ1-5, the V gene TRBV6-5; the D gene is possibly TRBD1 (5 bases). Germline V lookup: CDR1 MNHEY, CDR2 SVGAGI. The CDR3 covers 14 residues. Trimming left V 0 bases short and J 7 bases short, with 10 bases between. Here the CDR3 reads CASSYSQGSQPQHF. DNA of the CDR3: TGTGCCAGCAGTTACTCGCAGGGTTCGCAGCCCCAGCATTTT.

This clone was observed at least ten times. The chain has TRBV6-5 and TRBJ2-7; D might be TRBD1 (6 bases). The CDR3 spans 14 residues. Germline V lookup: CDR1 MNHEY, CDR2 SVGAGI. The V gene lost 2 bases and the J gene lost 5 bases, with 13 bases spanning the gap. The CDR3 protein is CASSYGRGNHEQYF. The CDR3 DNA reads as TGTGCCAGCAGTTACGGCAGGGGTAACCACGAGCAGTACTTC.

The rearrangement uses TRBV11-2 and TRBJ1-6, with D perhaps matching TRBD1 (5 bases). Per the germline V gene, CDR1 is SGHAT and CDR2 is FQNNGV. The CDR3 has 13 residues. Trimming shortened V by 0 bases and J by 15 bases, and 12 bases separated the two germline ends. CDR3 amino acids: CASSLDGAQGLHF. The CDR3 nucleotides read TGTGCCAGCAGCTTAGATGGGGCCCAGGGCCTCCACTTT. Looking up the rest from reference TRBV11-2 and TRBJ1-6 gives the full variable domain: EAGVAQSPRYKIIEKRQSVAFWCNPISGHATLYWYQQILGQGPKLLIQFQNNGVVDDSQLPKDRFSAERLKGVDSTLKIQPAKLEDSAVYLCASSLDGAQGLHFGNGTRLTVT.

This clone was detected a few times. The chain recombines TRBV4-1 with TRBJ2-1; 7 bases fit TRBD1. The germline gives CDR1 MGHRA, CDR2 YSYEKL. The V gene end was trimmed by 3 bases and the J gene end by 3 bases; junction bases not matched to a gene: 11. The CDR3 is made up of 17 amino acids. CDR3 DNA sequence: TGCGCCAGCAGCCAGGTCACAGGGGTCAATGTCTACAATGAGCAGTTCTTC. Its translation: CASSQVTGVNVYNEQFF.

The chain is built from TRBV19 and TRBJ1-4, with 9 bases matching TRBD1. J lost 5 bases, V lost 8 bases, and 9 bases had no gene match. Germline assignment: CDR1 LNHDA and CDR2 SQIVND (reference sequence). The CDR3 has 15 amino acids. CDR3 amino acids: CASGDRAERNEKLFF. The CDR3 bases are TGTGCCAGTGGGGACAGGGCCGAAAGAAATGAAAAACTGTTTTTT. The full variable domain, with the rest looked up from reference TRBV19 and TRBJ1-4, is DGGITQSPKYLFRKEGQNVTLSCEQNLNHDAMYWYRQDPGQGLRLIYYSQIVNDFQKGDIAEGYSVSREKKESFPLTVTSAQKNPTAFYLCASGDRAERNEKLFFGSGTQLSVL.

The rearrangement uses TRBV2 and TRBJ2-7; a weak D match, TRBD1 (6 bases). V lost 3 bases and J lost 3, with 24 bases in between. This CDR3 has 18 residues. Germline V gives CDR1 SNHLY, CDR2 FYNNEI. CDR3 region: CASSETQRQVKLRYEQYF. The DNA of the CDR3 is TGTGCCAGCAGTGAGACCCAAAGACAGGTCAAACTCCGCTACGAGCAGTACTTC.

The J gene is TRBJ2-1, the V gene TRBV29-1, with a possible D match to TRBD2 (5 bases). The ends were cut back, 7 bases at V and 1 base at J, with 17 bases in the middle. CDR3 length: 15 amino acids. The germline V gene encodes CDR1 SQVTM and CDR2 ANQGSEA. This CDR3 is CSAYISVLSYNEQFF. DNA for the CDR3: TGCAGCGCCTACATTAGCGTACTATCCTACAATGAGCAGTTCTTC.

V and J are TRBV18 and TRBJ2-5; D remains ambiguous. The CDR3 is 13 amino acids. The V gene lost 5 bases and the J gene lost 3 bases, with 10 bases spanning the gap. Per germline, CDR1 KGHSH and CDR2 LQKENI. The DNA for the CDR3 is TGTGCCAGCTCAGCCGAAATAGAAGAGACCCAGTACTTC. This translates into CASSAEIEETQYF. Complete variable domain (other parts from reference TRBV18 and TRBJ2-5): NAGVMQNPRHLVRRRGQEARLRCSPMKGHSHVYWYRQLPEEGLKFMVYLQKENIIDESGMPKERFSAEFPKEGPSILRIQQVVRGDSAAYFCASSAEIEETQYFGPGTRLLVL.